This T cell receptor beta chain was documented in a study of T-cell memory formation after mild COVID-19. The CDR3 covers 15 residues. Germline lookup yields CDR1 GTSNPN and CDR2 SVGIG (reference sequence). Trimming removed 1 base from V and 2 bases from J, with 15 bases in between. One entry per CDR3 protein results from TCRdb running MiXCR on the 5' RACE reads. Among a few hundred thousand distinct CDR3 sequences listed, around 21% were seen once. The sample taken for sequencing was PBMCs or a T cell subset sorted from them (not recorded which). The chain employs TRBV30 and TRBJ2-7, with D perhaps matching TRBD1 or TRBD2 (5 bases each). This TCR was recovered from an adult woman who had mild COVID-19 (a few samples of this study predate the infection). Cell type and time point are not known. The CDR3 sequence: CAWSGGGGSPYEQYF. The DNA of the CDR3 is TGTGCCTGGAGTGGGGGTGGGGGTTCCCCCTACGAGCAGTACTTC.